Listed below are T cell receptor beta chains from one sample, sequenced in a study of OX40 agonist ivuxolimab in advanced cancers. The method was immunoSEQ multiplex PCR; TCRdb's version includes in-frame clones alone and lacks a portion of them. The sample records 77,000 or so clones, around four fifths being singletons. The starting material was CD4+ or CD8+ T cells sorted from blood, obtained in a trial of the OX40 agonist ivuxolimab. These receptor sequences come from an adult with an advanced solid tumor such as melanoma, head and neck, liver or kidney cancer. Both conserved end residues are part of each CDR3. D genes are given only for firm matches. Rows give clone size only sometimes, using once, few, many, or a class for an expanded clone.

D	V	J	size	CDR3	DNA
TRBD2	TRBV7-8	TRBJ2-3	once	CASSFPGTSVLTDTQYF	TGTGCCAGCAGCTTCCCAGGGACTAGCGTTCTTACAGATACGCAGTATTTT
NA	TRBV9	TRBJ1-6	NA	CASSPSRNSPLHF	TGTGCCAGCAGCCCCTCACGAAATTCACCCCTCCACTTT
NA	TRBV20-1	TRBJ2-1	NA	CSAREYNEQFF	TGCAGTGCTAGAGAGTACAATGAGCAGTTCTTC
TRBD2	TRBV28	TRBJ2-6	NA	CASSSGTSGSGVFGANVLTF	TGTGCCAGCAGTTCCGGGACTAGCGGCAGTGGGGTCTTTGGGGCCAACGTCCTGACTTTC
NA	TRBV7-2	TRBJ1-3	NA	CASSPPGNTIYF	TGTGCCAGCAGCCCCCCCGGAAACACCATATATTTT
TRBD1	TRBV5-1	TRBJ1-5	NA	CASSPAGGSNQPQHF	TGCGCCAGCAGTCCCGCAGGGGGAAGCAATCAGCCCCAGCATTTT
TRBD1	TRBV18	TRBJ2-2	NA	CASSPALTGGNTGELFF	TGTGCCAGCTCACCAGCCCTTACAGGGGGGAACACCGGGGAGCTGTTTTTT
NA	TRBV5-1	TRBJ1-4	NA	CASSSNPDSNEKLFF	TGCGCCAGCAGCTCTAATCCGGACAGCAATGAAAAACTGTTTTTT
TRBD1	TRBV9	TRBJ2-4	once	CASSATPGTGKNIQYF	TGTGCCAGCAGCGCTACCCCCGGGACAGGGAAAAACATTCAGTACTTC
TRBD1	TRBV19	TRBJ2-1	NA	CASSTRDSPYNEQFF	TGTGCCAGTAGTACCCGGGACAGTCCCTACAATGAGCAGTTCTTC
NA	TRBV28	TRBJ2-7	once	CASSLRSTALLGQYF	TGTGCCAGCAGTTTAAGGTCTACGGCCCTCCTCGGGCAGTACTTC
NA	TRBV29-1	TRBJ1-1	NA	CSVRGGTSWNTEAFF	TGCAGCGTTAGGGGGGGGACGTCCTGGAACACTGAAGCTTTCTTT
TRBD2	TRBV5-3	TRBJ2-1	NA	CARSLVAGTSGGYSSSYNEQFF	TGTGCCAGAAGCTTGGTTGCCGGGACTAGCGGGGGGTATTCGAGCTCCTACAATGAGCAGTTCTTC
NA	TRBV7-6	TRBJ2-1	NA	CASSLVGGRSYNEQFF	TGTGCCAGCAGCTTAGTCGGGGGCCGCTCCTACAATGAGCAGTTCTTC
TRBD1	TRBV28	TRBJ1-2	NA	CASTNPQGASNYGYTF	TGTGCCAGCACTAACCCTCAGGGGGCGTCGAACTATGGCTACACCTTC
NA	TRBV28	TRBJ1-5	NA	CASRGERLYSNQPQHF	TGTGCCAGCAGGGGCGAGAGACTGTATAGCAATCAGCCCCAGCATTTT
TRBD1	TRBV18	TRBJ2-3	NA	CASSRRGQGPTDTQYF	TGTGCCAGCTCACGGCGGGGACAGGGACCTACAGATACGCAGTATTTT
NA	TRBV7-2	TRBJ1-1	NA	CASSWGGGRNTEAFF	TGTGCCAGCAGCTGGGGTGGGGGGCGGAACACTGAAGCTTTCTTT
TRBD1	TRBV6-1	TRBJ2-5	NA	CASSGLTGVQETQYF	TGTGCCAGCAGTGGTTTAACAGGGGTACAAGAGACCCAGTACTTC
NA	TRBV7-9	TRBJ1-6	NA	CASSLDVNSPLHF	TGTGCCAGCAGCTTAGACGTTAATTCACCCCTCCACTTT
TRBD1	TRBV9	TRBJ1-1	NA	CASSVAPGTGAGNTEAFF	TGTGCCAGCAGCGTAGCCCCCGGGACAGGGGCTGGGAACACTGAAGCTTTCTTT
NA	TRBV5-1	TRBJ2-1	few	CASSTGEQGVRNEQFF	TGCGCCAGCAGCACCGGAGAACAGGGAGTACGCAATGAGCAGTTCTTC
TRBD2	TRBV7-9	TRBJ2-7	once	CASSSGLAGGPVNYEQYF	TGTGCCAGCAGCTCCGGACTAGCGGGAGGGCCGGTTAACTACGAGCAGTACTTC
NA	TRBV9	TRBJ1-1	NA	CASSVGGRGGNTEAFF	TGTGCCAGCAGCGTAGGAGGGAGGGGAGGGAACACTGAAGCTTTCTTT
NA	TRBV5-1	TRBJ1-1	NA	CASRRGGNTEAFF	TGCGCCAGTAGACGCGGGGGGAACACTGAAGCTTTCTTT
NA	TRBV9	TRBJ2-7	NA	CASSVKAGTVEQYF	TGTGCCAGCAGCGTAAAGGCGGGGACAGTTGAGCAGTACTTC
NA	TRBV4-3	TRBJ2-7	NA	CASSQDMSGEYEQYF	TGCGCCAGCAGCCAAGATATGTCAGGAGAATACGAGCAGTACTTC
NA	TRBV29-1	TRBJ1-1	few	CSVEPAIAFF	TGCAGCGTTGAACCCGCGATCGCTTTCTTT
TRBD1	TRBV5-6	TRBJ1-1	NA	CASSLSGGAGMNTEAFF	TGTGCCAGCAGCTTGTCAGGGGGAGCTGGGATGAACACTGAAGCTTTCTTT
NA	TRBV5-1	TRBJ1-1	once	CASSSRDADMNTEAFF	TGCGCCAGCAGCTCCAGGGACGCTGACATGAACACTGAAGCTTTCTTT
TRBD1	TRBV4-3	TRBJ1-2	NA	CASSQDSGQGYNYGYTF	TGCGCCAGCAGCCAAGACTCTGGACAGGGATATAACTATGGCTACACCTTC
TRBD2	TRBV7-2	TRBJ2-3	NA	CASSQGLAGGVQYF	TGTGCCAGCAGCCAGGGACTAGCGGGGGGGGTGCAGTATTTT
NA	TRBV10-1	TRBJ1-6	NA	CASSLGDFGTPLHF	TGCGCCAGCAGTCTTGGGGACTTCGGGACACCCCTCCACTTT
NA	TRBV2	TRBJ2-7	NA	CASSEAPLDWGEQYF	TGTGCCAGCAGTGAAGCCCCCTTGGACTGGGGGGAGCAGTACTTC
TRBD2	TRBV6-6	TRBJ2-3	NA	CASTQGLAGSDTQYF	TGTGCCAGCACCCAGGGACTAGCGGGGTCAGATACGCAGTATTTT
NA	TRBV19	TRBJ1-1	NA	CASSRPGRVNTEAFF	TGTGCCAGTAGTCGACCCGGCAGGGTGAACACTGAAGCTTTCTTT
TRBD2	TRBV6-4	TRBJ2-7	few	CASSEGTNLYEQYF	TGTGCCAGCAGTGAAGGGACTAATTTGTACGAGCAGTACTTC
NA	TRBV28	TRBJ1-3	few	CASSRYRVRGNTIYF	TGTGCCAGCAGTAGATACAGGGTGCGAGGAAACACCATATATTTT
TRBD1	TRBV19	TRBJ1-5	few	CASTKFPGQGDQPQHF	TGTGCCAGTACCAAATTTCCGGGACAGGGAGATCAGCCCCAGCATTTT
NA	TRBV15	TRBJ1-5	NA	CATSRVRWAVQPQHF	TGTGCCACCAGCCGAGTGAGGTGGGCTGTCCAGCCCCAGCATTTT
NA	TRBV2	TRBJ1-5	NA	CASSANIGGNQPQHF	TGTGCCAGCAGTGCCAACATTGGTGGGAATCAGCCCCAGCATTTT
NA	TRBV27	TRBJ1-4	NA	CASSDSTNEKLFF	TGTGCCAGCAGTGATTCAACTAATGAAAAACTGTTTTTT
NA	TRBV6-5	TRBJ1-1	NA	CASSLGGGTEAFF	TGTGCCAGCAGTCTCGGGGGTGGAACTGAAGCTTTCTTT
TRBD2	TRBV27	TRBJ2-7	many	CASSLPGRAFNEQYF	TGTGCCAGCAGTTTACCCGGGAGGGCCTTTAACGAGCAGTACTTC
NA	TRBV6-6	TRBJ2-7	few	CASSILALMSSYEQYF	TGTGCCAGCAGCATTTTGGCCCTAATGAGCTCCTACGAGCAGTACTTC
NA	TRBV10-3	TRBJ1-5	NA	CAISETGPHQPQHF	TGTGCCATCAGTGAGACTGGTCCCCATCAGCCCCAGCATTTT
NA	TRBV7-2	TRBJ1-2	NA	CASSSSGSGYGYTF	TGTGCCAGCAGCTCCTCGGGTTCCGGCTATGGCTACACCTTC
NA	TRBV4-1	TRBJ1-1	NA	CASSQGFRDMTEAFF	TGCGCCAGCAGCCAAGGGTTCCGGGACATGACTGAAGCTTTCTTT
NA	TRBV11-2	TRBJ2-2	NA	CASSLQQGTGELFF	TGTGCCAGCAGCTTACAGCAGGGGACCGGGGAGCTGTTTTTT
TRBD1	TRBV29-1	TRBJ2-5	NA	CSGDRGSGTQYF	TGCAGCGGGGACAGGGGATCGGGGACCCAGTACTTC
NA	TRBV7-2	TRBJ1-1	NA	CASSLSREWGSSEAFF	TGTGCCAGCAGCTTATCGCGCGAGTGGGGGTCGTCCGAAGCTTTCTTT
NA	TRBV28	TRBJ2-1	NA	CASSLRASLINEQFF	TGTGCCAGCAGTTTAAGGGCTAGCTTGATAAATGAGCAGTTCTTC
NA	TRBV27	TRBJ2-3	NA	CASSLSQGPTDTQYF	TGTGCCAGCAGTTTATCTCAGGGGCCAACAGATACGCAGTATTTT
NA	TRBV7-6	TRBJ1-4	NA	CASSLNRIDEKLFF	TGTGCCAGCAGCTTGAACAGGATTGATGAAAAACTGTTTTTT
NA	TRBV5-1	TRBJ2-1	NA	CASSLNDRTPRANEQFF	TGCGCCAGCAGCTTGAATGATCGGACTCCACGAGCCAATGAGCAGTTCTTC
NA	TRBV19	TRBJ2-5	once	CASSISRATKETQYF	TGTGCCAGTAGTATAAGTAGGGCCACCAAAGAGACCCAGTACTTC
NA	TRBV11-2	TRBJ2-2	NA	CASRGELFF	TGTGCCAGCAGGGGGGAGCTGTTTTTT
NA	TRBV4-1	TRBJ2-7	few	CASSPGRGGTHYEQYF	TGCGCCAGCAGCCCAGGCAGGGGGGGGACACACTACGAGCAGTACTTC
NA	TRBV10-2	TRBJ1-5	NA	CATTDRNRNQPQHF	TGCGCCACCACCGACAGGAATCGCAATCAGCCCCAGCATTTT
NA	TRBV7-9	TRBJ1-4	NA	CASSLEGGKAYEKLFF	TGTGCCAGCAGCTTAGAGGGGGGGAAGGCTTATGAAAAACTGTTTTTT